Listed here is a single TCR beta chain. One Seattle source followed patients from active infection through their disease course. Under the authors' procedure: Amplification from reference gene primers served as the basis for estimated nucleated cell counts. The repertoire was sequenced with immunoSEQ multiplex PCR; TCRdb's copy has only in-frame clones and lacks some. V and J calls and clone size are as listed in that table; D and trimming were resolved from the DNA. The table shows 350,000 or so clones, with more than 70% occurring only once. This sample is part of a study of blood T cell repertoires in COVID-19. In the study overall: The United States, Italy and Spain were the sources of the acute and convalescent COVID-19 samples. T cells, B-cell-depleted T cells, or PBMCs supplied cDNA or gDNA.

Germline V gene lookup returns CDR1 SGHAT and CDR2 FQNNGV. Trimming took 5 bases from V and 0 from J, leaving 20 bases between them. The CDR3 covers 18 residues. The sequence derives from a woman aged 55-75 years with COVID-19, enrolled during active disease. Sequencing was carried out using peripheral blood. The chain has TRBV11-2 and TRBJ2-4, with D unclear. CDR3 DNA sequence: TGTGCCAGCAGCCAACCCACAACGACAAGTCTAGCCAAAAACATTCAGTACTTC. Its translation: CASSQPTTTSLAKNIQYF.